This entry lists 26 T cell receptor beta chains sequenced from one sample in a study of response to subunit inactivated influenza vaccine. TCRdb re-called the RT-PCR reads with MiXCR, one entry per CDR3 protein. The sample records 400,000 to 650,000 distinct CDR3 sequences, approximately 7.2% being singletons. Here the sequenced sample was PBMCs from blood, taken less than 25 months after vaccination. The receptors were gathered from a man aged 45-69 years who received an inactivated influenza vaccine.

In its sample, this clonotype was seen many times. The chain employs TRBV7-9 and TRBJ1-1; D gene uncertain. Trimming stripped 2 bases from V and 1 base from J, with 8 bases between. Germline V gives CDR1 SEHNR, CDR2 FQNEAQ (reference sequence). This CDR3 has 14 residues. This CDR3 reads CASSLNPANTEAFF. The CDR3 DNA reads as TGTGCCAGCAGCTTAAACCCGGCGAACACTGAAGCTTTCTTT.

This clonotype was recorded a few times. The CDR3 nucleotides are TGCGCCAGCACCGATAGCGGGAGACCCACAGATACGCAGTATTTT. This encodes CASTDSGRPTDTQYF. The chain carries TRBV5-1 and TRBJ2-3, with TRBD2 identical over 9 bases. CDR1 SGHRS and CDR2 YFSETQ come from the germline V gene. The CDR3 spans 15 residues. The junction had 7 bases not matched to a gene; V was cut back by 6 bases and J by 2 bases.

As regards this clonotype: One end of the junction is discordant with germline, which a read error may explain. The chain is built from TRBV10-3 and TRBJ2-2; TRBD2 matches 10 bases. This CDR3 region has 15 residues. Germline V CDR1 and CDR2: ENHRY, SYGVKD. CDR3 DNA: TGTGCCATCAGGAATAGCGGGAGGAACGCCGGGGAGCTGTTTTTT. Residues: CAIRNSGRNAGELFF.

This clonotype came up a few times. The rearrangement joins TRBV7-2 to TRBJ2-5, with D possibly matching TRBD2 (6 bases). Looked up from germline, CDR1 is SGHTA and CDR2 is FQGNSA. Trimming left V 3 bases short and J 1 base short, with 12 bases between. The CDR3 extends over 15 amino acids. The CDR3 coding sequence is TGTGCCAGCAGCTTTACGGTGGGGGGCCAAGAGACCCAGTACTTC. Protein product: CASSFTVGGQETQYF.

This clonotype appeared many times. This chain connects TRBV12-3 or TRBV12-4 to TRBJ2-1; tentatively, D is TRBD1 (6 bases). The CDR3 runs to 15 residues. Deletions cut 3 bases from V and 7 bases from J, with 16 bases between. This chain's CDR3 is CASSLTRQERNEQFF. The CDR3 bases are TGTGCCAGCAGTTTGACGCGACAGGAGAGAAATGAGCAGTTCTTC.

The rearrangement links TRBV11-1 to TRBJ1-1, with TRBD1 matching 7 bases. Losses at the gene ends were 5 bases for V and 2 bases for J; bases not matched to a gene: 11. The CDR3 is 16 amino acids. Germline V gene sequence: CDR1 SGHAT, CDR2 FQDESV (reference sequence). Here the CDR3 DNA reads TGTGCCAGCAGCGGCCGGCTACAGGGGAGTAACACTGAAGCTTTCTTT. It yields the protein CASSGRLQGSNTEAFF.

This clonotype has ten or more counts. The rearrangement joins TRBV29-1 to TRBJ2-1; TRBD2 agrees at 10 bases. Trimming removed 4 bases from V and 7 bases from J; junction bases left unmatched: 7. Germline V CDR1 and CDR2: SQVTM, ANQGSEA. The CDR3 contains 14 residues. The CDR3 nucleotides are TGCAGCGTTGGGACTAGCGGTGATAAGAATGAGCAGTTCTTC. It is translated as CSVGTSGDKNEQFF.

This clonotype was seen a few times. The chain links TRBV6-5 to TRBJ2-7; D may be TRBD1 (5 bases). Germline V gene lookup returns CDR1 MNHEY and CDR2 SVGAGI. Trimming pared 2 bases from V and 2 bases from J, leaving 16 bases between. The CDR3 spans 16 residues. The DNA for the CDR3 is TGTGCCAGCAGTTACGACTCTCCCAGGGTCGCCTACGAGCAGTACTTC. Its protein product is CASSYDSPRVAYEQYF.

The V gene is TRBV10-3, the J gene TRBJ2-3; TRBD2 is a possible D gene (6 bases). CDR1 is ENHRY, CDR2 SYGVKD, per germline. The CDR3 length is 14 residues. With 8 bases removed from V and 7 bases from J, the gap between germline ends came to 19 bases. The CDR3, as DNA: TGTGCCATCGCGGGGAGCGCTCCCGGATATACGCAGTATTTT. This translates into CAIAGSAPGYTQYF.

This clonotype was recorded many times. The V call is TRBV7-2, the J call TRBJ2-5; no clear D. Looked up from germline, CDR1 is SGHTA and CDR2 is FQGNSA. V shed 5 bases and J shed 5 bases, with 15 bases lying between them. The CDR3 runs to 14 residues. CDR3 DNA sequence: TGTGCCAGCAGCACCGGGCCCTCCGGGGAGACCCAGTACTTC. Translating gives CASSTGPSGETQYF.

This clonotype was counted a few times. This chain uses TRBV6-1 with TRBJ2-5; 14 bases map to TRBD2. This CDR3 has 18 residues. V shed 6 bases, J shed 0 bases, and the junction held 9 bases outside the gene matches. Germline values: CDR1 MNHNS, CDR2 SASEGT. The chain's CDR3 is CASSSGTSGGQYQETQYF. In DNA, the CDR3 is TGTGCCAGCAGCTCCGGGACTAGCGGGGGACAGTACCAAGAGACCCAGTACTTC.

This clonotype has more than one count but fewer than ten. The chain couples TRBV10-3 to TRBJ2-7, with D tentatively TRBD1 or TRBD2 (6 bases each). V was trimmed by 3 bases and J by 6 bases, leaving 12 bases between them. The CDR3 covers 13 residues. Germline V gene lookup returns CDR1 ENHRY and CDR2 SYGVKD. The CDR3 nucleotides read TGTGCCATCAGTGACACGGGGGCAGTCGAGCAGTACTTC. Its protein product is CAISDTGAVEQYF.

At least ten counts were recorded for this clonotype. The chain couples TRBV24-1 to TRBJ2-2; possible D gene TRBD1, 5 bases. V gave up 3 bases and J gave up 5 bases, with 9 bases separating them. The germline V gene encodes CDR1 KGHDR and CDR2 SFDVKD. The CDR3 runs to 14 residues. The CDR3 sequence: CATSDTRQTGELFF. The CDR3 DNA reads as TGTGCCACCAGTGATACAAGACAGACCGGGGAGCTGTTTTTT.

This clonotype turned up a few times. This chain links TRBV7-2 with TRBJ2-6; D remains ambiguous. The V and J ends lost 5 bases and 0 bases respectively, with 8 bases between them. Germline CDR1 is SGHTA and CDR2 is FQGNSA. CDR3 length: 15 amino acids. CDR3 coding DNA: TGTGCCAGCAGCCCGTGGGTCTCTGGGGCCAACGTCCTGACTTTC. Translated: CASSPWVSGANVLTF. The whole variable domain, filled in from reference TRBV7-2 and TRBJ2-6, reads GAGVSQSPSNKVTEKGKDVELRCDPISGHTALYWYRQSLGQGLEFLIYFQGNSAPDKSGLPSDRFSAERTGGSVSTLTIQRTQQEDSAVYLCASSPWVSGANVLTFGAGSRLTVL.

Comment on this clonotype: A much more abundant neighbour one base away suggests this may be a read error. V usage is TRBV5-1 and J usage is TRBJ2-3, with D possibly matching TRBD2 (6 bases). V dropped 4 bases and J dropped 4 bases, with 13 bases sitting between them. From germline, CDR1 is SGHRS and CDR2 YFSETQ. The CDR3 runs to 14 residues. CDR3 sequence (DNA): TGCGCCAGCAGCCCGGAAGGGAGGTCAGATACGCAGTATTTT. As protein: CASSPEGRSDTQYF.

The chain employs TRBV4-3 and TRBJ1-2, with unresolved D. Germline CDR1 reads LGHNA; CDR2 reads YSLEER. CDR3 length: 16 amino acids. Trimming pared 0 bases from V and 0 bases from J, leaving 11 bases between. Here the CDR3 reads CASSQDLLGANYGYTF. The CDR3 nucleotides are TGCGCCAGCAGCCAAGATCTTCTCGGAGCTAACTATGGCTACACCTTC.

V gene TRBV4-1 combines with J gene TRBJ1-5; no clear D gene. Germline CDR1 and CDR2: MGHRA and YSYEKL. This CDR3 contains 16 residues. V lost 0 bases and J lost 4, with 13 bases in between. The CDR3 reads CASSQDDSRANQPQHF. CDR3 bases: TGCGCCAGCAGCCAAGATGATAGCAGAGCAAATCAGCCCCAGCATTTT.

The V call is TRBV18, the J call TRBJ1-5; 8 nucleotides agree with TRBD1. There are 15 residues in the CDR3. Germline-derived CDR1 and CDR2 are KGHSH and LQKENI. The V gene end was trimmed by 3 bases and the J gene end by 7 bases; junction bases not matched to a gene: 8. CDR3 sequence (DNA): TGTGCCAGCTCACCCGGACAGGGCAATGGGCAGCCCCAGCATTTT. It encodes CASSPGQGNGQPQHF.

V usage is TRBV5-1 and J usage is TRBJ2-5, with 8 nucleotides matching TRBD1. The V segment lost 0 bases and the J segment 3 bases; nucleotides outside the gene matches: 4. Germline CDR1 SGHRS, CDR2 YFSETQ. The CDR3 runs 15 residues. The CDR3 here is CASSLATGVKETQYF. Written as DNA, the CDR3 is TGCGCCAGCAGCTTGGCGACAGGGGTTAAAGAGACCCAGTACTTC.

This clonotype was observed many times. V and J are TRBV7-8 and TRBJ2-1; TRBD2 is a possible D gene (5 bases). Trimming removed 2 bases at V and 2 bases at J, with 19 bases between. The CDR3 runs to 18 residues. CDR1 and CDR2 from the germline V gene are SGHVS and FQNEAQ. CDR3 nucleotides: TGTGCCAGCAGCTTAAGGCGTGAGGGCCTCACTACCTACAATGAGCAGTTCTTC. It encodes CASSLRREGLTTYNEQFF.

The chain has TRBV11-2 and TRBJ2-3; TRBD2 is a possible D gene (5 bases). The CDR3 covers 15 residues. Trimming took 3 bases from V and 2 from J, leaving 12 bases between them. CDR1 is SGHAT and CDR2 is FQNNGV in the germline V gene. The DNA for the CDR3 is TGTGCCAGCAGCTTTCTCGAGGGAACCACAGATACGCAGTATTTT. Its translation: CASSFLEGTTDTQYF. The complete variable domain, with remaining parts taken from reference TRBV11-2 and TRBJ2-3, reads EAGVAQSPRYKIIEKRQSVAFWCNPISGHATLYWYQQILGQGPKLLIQFQNNGVVDDSQLPKDRFSAERLKGVDSTLKIQPAKLEDSAVYLCASSFLEGTTDTQYFGPGTRLTVL.

The chain carries TRBV20-1 and TRBJ2-4; 7 bases are shared with TRBD2. The germline gives CDR1 DFQATT, CDR2 SNEGSKA (reference sequence). The V gene end was trimmed by 5 bases and the J gene end by 1 base; junction bases not matched to a gene: 5. The CDR3 loop spans 14 amino acids. The CDR3 loop reads CSAPGRVAKNIQYF. DNA of the CDR3: TGCAGTGCTCCGGGGAGGGTGGCCAAAAACATTCAGTACTTC.

V gene TRBV3-1 combines with J gene TRBJ2-1; D unresolved. Trimming shortened V by 1 base and J by 0 bases, and 13 bases separated the two germline ends. This CDR3 contains 17 residues. Per germline, CDR1 LGHDT and CDR2 YNNKEL (reference sequence). The CDR3: CASSQGIYGLSYNEQFF. The CDR3 region has the DNA TGTGCCAGCAGCCAAGGAATATACGGGCTCTCCTACAATGAGCAGTTCTTC.

This clonotype was recorded a few times. The rearrangement uses TRBV7-6 and TRBJ2-3, with D maybe TRBD2 (5 bases). Germline V gene sequence: CDR1 SGHVS, CDR2 FNYEAQ. The CDR3 is 15 amino acids. With 1 base removed from V and 10 bases from J, the gap between germline ends came to 18 bases. CDR3 region: CASSLEYRRARAQYF. The CDR3 bases are TGTGCCAGCAGCTTAGAGTACCGAAGGGCGAGGGCGCAGTATTTT. The whole variable domain, filled in from reference TRBV7-6 and TRBJ2-3, reads GAGVSQSPRYKVTKRGQDVALRCDPISGHVSLYWYRQALGQGPEFLTYFNYEAQQDKSGLPNDRFSAERPEGSISTLTIQRTEQRDSAMYRCASSLEYRRARAQYFGPGTRLTVL.

This clonotype was found many times. This sequence joins TRBV12-3 or TRBV12-4 and TRBJ1-2; 10 nucleotides align to TRBD1. The CDR3 runs to 15 residues. Losses at the gene ends were 9 bases for V and 4 bases for J; bases not matched to a gene: 11. The CDR3 spells CASGSRDRGAYGYTF. In DNA, the CDR3 is TGTGCCAGTGGCTCCCGGGACAGGGGAGCCTATGGCTACACCTTC.

This clonotype has only a few counts. V usage is TRBV5-1 and J usage is TRBJ2-7, with 7 bases lining up with TRBD2. This CDR3 is built from 14 residues. Per germline, CDR1 SGHRS and CDR2 YFSETQ. J lost 2 bases, V lost 2 bases, and 4 bases had no gene match. CDR3 in amino acids: CASSFAGATYEQYF. CDR3 sequence (DNA): TGCGCCAGCAGCTTCGCGGGAGCTACCTACGAGCAGTACTTC.